This T cell receptor (beta chain) was documented in a study of Graves' ophthalmopathy and Graves' hyperthyroidism. Study results and limitations: A model built from 13 signatures distinguished ophthalmopathy from stable hyperthyroidism with 85% to 90% sensitivity and approximately 81% specificity.

Amplification from RNA transcripts yielded the TCR beta CDR3 regions. The first round was an RT-PCR with HTBI primers, and the second round was a multiplex PCR. TCRdb reanalysed the multiplex PCR reads using MiXCR and keeps one entry per CDR3 protein. The table records about 590,000 distinct CDR3 sequences, 39% of them present only once. As for this clonotype: The target antigen is unknown.

Germline V gene sequence: CDR1 MDHEN, CDR2 SYDVKM. CDR3 length: 15 amino acids. V lost 6 bases and J 0 bases, leaving 15 bases between the germline ends. Orbital computed tomography, together with clinical symptoms, serum thyroxine, TRAb and thyroid ultrasound, was used for diagnosis. This chain joins TRBV28 and TRBJ2-7, with D perhaps matching TRBD2 (6 bases). The sample was peripheral blood or thyroid tissue (not recorded which). The clonotype was recovered from an adult man with Graves' hyperthyroidism. In DNA form, the CDR3 reads TGTGCCAGCAGCCCTCAGCGGGCGAACTCCTACGAGCAGTACTTC. Its protein is CASSPQRANSYEQYF. The entire variable domain, with the rest obtained from reference TRBV28 and TRBJ2-7, is as follows: DVKVTQSSRYLVKRTGEKVFLECVQDMDHENMFWYRQDPGLGLRLIYFSYDVKMKEKGDIPEGYSVSREKKERFSLILESASTNQTSMYLCASSPQRANSYEQYFGPGTRLTVT.